A single sample is the source of the 21 T cell receptor beta chains below, sequenced in a study of blood T cell repertoires in COVID-19. Assay: immunoSEQ multiplex PCR; the TCRdb copy retains only in-frame clones and omits some. Of around 320,000 clones in the sample, about 90% are singletons; the top ten hold less than 2.5%. The sequencing sample was made of peripheral blood. These receptors came from a man between 18 and 29 years old with active or convalescent COVID-19.

This clone has just one count. The J gene is TRBJ2-7, the V gene TRBV19, with a tentative D call TRBD1 (8 bases). V shed 5 bases and J shed 1 base, with 12 bases lying between them. Germline CDR1 is LNHDA and CDR2 is SQIVND (reference sequence). The CDR3 contains 14 residues. The CDR3 region has the DNA TGTGCCAGTAGTCCACAGGGGGGGTCCTACGAGCAGTACTTC. Its translation: CASSPQGGSYEQYF.

This rearrangement joins TRBV9 to TRBJ2-1; unclear D gene. Looked up from germline, CDR1 is SGDLS and CDR2 is YYNGEE. CDR3 length equals 15 residues. V lost 0 bases, J lost 2 bases, and 9 bases lay in between. The CDR3 sequence: CASSVATETYNEQFF. DNA of the CDR3: TGTGCCAGCAGCGTAGCGACGGAGACCTACAATGAGCAGTTCTTC.

The gene calls are TRBV12-3 or TRBV12-4 and TRBJ1-2, with 10 bases lining up with TRBD1. Trimming cost V 3 bases and J 8 bases; bases outside gene matches: 3. This CDR3 comprises 13 residues. The CDR3 nucleotides read TGTGCCAGCAGTTTGGACAGGGGGTACGGCTACACCTTC. Translating gives CASSLDRGYGYTF.

This clone was picked up a small number of times. The chain is built from TRBV28 and TRBJ1-5; 8 nucleotides align to TRBD1. Germline V gene data show CDR1 as MDHEN and CDR2 as SYDVKM. CDR3 length equals 15 residues. Trimming took 6 bases from V and 7 from J; bases not matched to a gene: 11. The CDR3 DNA reads as TGTGCCAGCAGACGGACAGGGAGGCGGGGCCAGCCCCAGCATTTT. Translating gives CASRRTGRRGQPQHF.

The chain employs TRBV12-3 or TRBV12-4 and TRBJ2-5; D gene ambiguous. This CDR3 comprises 13 residues. The V end was cut by 5 bases, the J end by 3 bases, with 10 bases between. The DNA for the CDR3 is TGTGCCAGCAGTCTAGACGTAGAAGAGACCCAGTACTTC. This translates into CASSLDVEETQYF.

The chain joins TRBV19 to TRBJ2-2; no reliable D call. The CDR3 extends over 12 amino acids. CDR1 is LNHDA, CDR2 SQIVND, per germline (reference sequence). The V end was cut by 6 bases, the J end by 7 bases, with 9 bases between. CDR3 DNA: TGTGCCAGTAGACCAGGTGGCGGGGAGCTGTTTTTT. As protein: CASRPGGGELFF.

The chain joins TRBV6-5 to TRBJ1-2; D is possibly TRBD1 (5 bases). V lost 8 bases and J 4 bases, leaving 8 bases between the germline ends. The CDR3 length is 11 residues. Germline CDR1 MNHEY, CDR2 SVGAGI. CDR3 protein: CASRQPYGYTF. The CDR3 nucleotides read TGTGCCAGCCGACAGCCCTATGGCTACACCTTC.

J is TRBJ1-1 and V is TRBV10-1; 11 nucleotides agree with TRBD1. With V trimmed by 6 bases and J by 10 bases, 1 base remained unmatched. This CDR3 is built from 11 residues. CDR1 is WNHNN and CDR2 is SYGVQD in the germline V gene (reference sequence). The CDR3 protein is CASRDRGRAFF. In DNA, the CDR3 is TGCGCCAGCAGGGACAGGGGGCGAGCTTTCTTT.

V is TRBV7-2 and J is TRBJ1-1; D might be TRBD1 (5 bases). Looked up from germline, CDR1 is SGHTA and CDR2 is FQGNSA. This CDR3 spans 15 amino acids. V lost 1 base, J lost 5 bases, and 14 bases lay in between. CDR3 loop: CASSLVSGERTEAFF. The DNA of the CDR3 is TGTGCCAGCAGCTTAGTGTCGGGGGAGAGGACTGAAGCTTTCTTT.

V gene TRBV11-2 combines with J gene TRBJ2-2; a weak D match, TRBD2 (5 bases). Germline CDR1 SGHAT, CDR2 FQNNGV. CDR3 length: 17 residues. V dropped 1 base and J dropped 4 bases, with 16 bases sitting between them. CDR3 in DNA: TGTGCCAGCAGCTTAGGAAGAGGGCTAGCAGGCACCGGGGAGCTGTTTTTT. Its protein product is CASSLGRGLAGTGELFF.

The chain recombines TRBV27 with TRBJ2-5; tentative D call: TRBD1 (5 bases). Trimming pared 0 bases from V and 4 bases from J, leaving 9 bases between. The CDR3 length is 14 residues. In germline, CDR1 is MNHEY, CDR2 SMNVEV (reference sequence). In nucleotides, the CDR3 is TGTGCCAGCAGTTTATCGGAAGGGGTAGAGACCCAGTACTTC. It encodes CASSLSEGVETQYF.

V usage is TRBV4-1 and J usage is TRBJ2-1; TRBD2 matches at 7 bases. V was clipped by 2 bases and J by 8 bases; unmatched bases: 3. From germline, CDR1 is MGHRA and CDR2 YSYEKL. The CDR3 is made up of 13 amino acids. The CDR3 DNA follows: TGCGCCAGCAGCCAAATCCGGGGGGATGAGCAGTTCTTC. Its protein is CASSQIRGDEQFF.

In its sample, this clone was seen once. This rearrangement joins TRBV6-2 or TRBV6-3 to TRBJ2-1, with D perhaps matching TRBD2 (6 bases). Trimming pared 5 bases from V and 1 base from J, leaving 15 bases between. There are 16 residues in the CDR3. Germline loops: CDR1 MNHEY, CDR2 SVGEGT. For the CDR3, the DNA is TGTGCCAGCAGTGATCGGAGGGTCGATTCCTACAATGAGCAGTTCTTC. As protein: CASSDRRVDSYNEQFF.

V gene TRBV18 combines with J gene TRBJ1-5; D possibly corresponds to TRBD1 (6 bases). The CDR3 extends over 14 amino acids. Looked up from germline, CDR1 is KGHSH and CDR2 is LQKENI. V gave up 4 bases and J gave up 4 bases, with 11 bases separating them. The CDR3 here is CASSQNTGNQPQHF. CDR3 DNA sequence: TGTGCCAGCTCACAAAATACAGGGAATCAGCCCCAGCATTTT. The full variable domain, completed using reference TRBV18 and TRBJ1-5, is NAGVMQNPRHLVRRRGQEARLRCSPMKGHSHVYWYRQLPEEGLKFMVYLQKENIIDESGMPKERFSAEFPKEGPSILRIQQVVRGDSAAYFCASSQNTGNQPQHFGDGTRLSIL.

The V call is TRBV14, the J call TRBJ2-7; possibly TRBD2 for D (6 bases). CDR1 and CDR2 (germline): SGHDN, FVKESK. Between the trimmed V and J ends, which lost 4 bases and 4 bases, there was a span of 11 bases. The CDR3 has 13 residues. The CDR3 loop reads CASSPYGSYEQYF. CDR3 bases: TGTGCCAGCAGCCCGTACGGGAGTTACGAGCAGTACTTC. The variable domain in full, with the rest retrieved from reference TRBV14 and TRBJ2-7, is EAGVTQFPSHSVIEKGQTVTLRCDPISGHDNLYWYRRVMGKEIKFLLHFVKESKQDESGMPNNRFLAERTGGTYSTLKVQPAELEDSGVYFCASSPYGSYEQYFGPGTRLTVT.

The sample holds one count of this clone. The chain has TRBV11-2 and TRBJ1-1; TRBD1 is a possible D gene (5 bases). The germline V gene encodes CDR1 SGHAT and CDR2 FQNNGV. Trimming removed 6 bases at V and 4 bases at J, with 18 bases between. The CDR3 length is 15 residues. The CDR3 protein is CASRGGWRGGTEAFF. In DNA form, the CDR3 reads TGTGCCAGCAGGGGGGGTTGGAGGGGTGGCACTGAAGCTTTCTTT.

This clone occurred once. The CDR3 coding sequence is TGTGCCAGCAGCCAAGTCTTGGGACAGGGATTTGACTATGGCTACACCTTC. This translates into CASSQVLGQGFDYGYTF. The rearrangement joins TRBV3-1 (or the pseudogene TRBV3-2) to TRBJ1-2; 9 nucleotides line up with TRBD1. V dropped 1 base and J dropped 3; count of bases not matched to a gene: 9. CDR1 LGHDT and CDR2 YNNKEL come from the germline V gene (reference sequence). The CDR3 contains 17 residues.

The V call is TRBV19, the J call TRBJ1-1; a possible D gene is TRBD1 (5 bases). The length of the CDR3 is 12 residues. Deletions cut 7 bases from V and 7 bases from J, with 13 bases between. Per germline, CDR1 LNHDA and CDR2 SQIVND (reference sequence). DNA for the CDR3: TGTGCCAGTACTTACCGGGACTTTGAAGCTTTCTTT. It translates to CASTYRDFEAFF.

The chain combines TRBV2 with TRBJ2-7; TRBD2 aligns across 7 bases. Trimming at V came to 6 bases and at J to 2 bases, leaving 7 bases not matched to a gene. Germline V CDR1 and CDR2: SNHLY, FYNNEI. This CDR3 has 14 amino acids. The CDR3 nucleotides read TGTGCCAGCAGGGAGCGGGGAGGGGCCTACGAGCAGTACTTC. Its protein product is CASRERGGAYEQYF.

J is TRBJ1-3 and V is TRBV15; D unclear. The germline V and J ends were trimmed by 2 bases and 2 bases, with 13 bases remaining between them. Germline V lookup: CDR1 LNHNV, CDR2 YYDKDF (reference sequence). This CDR3 region has 16 residues. CDR3 DNA: TGTGCCACCAGCAGAACTCCACCCGGTACTGGAAACACCATATATTTT. Protein sequence: CATSRTPPGTGNTIYF.

The chain couples TRBV9 to TRBJ2-5, with 9 bases fitting TRBD1. This CDR3 region has 14 residues. The germline gives CDR1 SGDLS, CDR2 YYNGEE. V was clipped by 0 bases and J by 8 bases; unmatched bases: 5. As DNA, the CDR3 is TGTGCCAGCAGCGTAGGGACAGGGGCCTACACCCAGTACTTC. As protein: CASSVGTGAYTQYF. The whole variable domain, filled in from reference TRBV9 and TRBJ2-5, reads DSGVTQTPKHLITATGQRVTLRCSPRSGDLSVYWYQQSLDQGLQFLIQYYNGEERAKGNILERFSAQQFPDLHSELNLSSLELGDSALYFCASSVGTGAYTQYFGPGTRLLVL.